These 30 T cell receptor beta chains share one sample of origin, sequenced in a study of T cells in Graves' hyperthyroidism and ophthalmopathy. RNA transcripts served as the template for amplifying TCR beta CDR3 regions. HTBI primers were the set used in a first-round RT-PCR of the TCR CDR3. TCRdb reprocessed the multiplex PCR reads via MiXCR and lists one record per CDR3 protein. The top ten clones hold less than 35% of a sample with around 720,000 distinct CDR3 sequences, approximately 36% of them seen once. The material sequenced was blood. The receptors were gathered from a woman aged 40-49 years with Graves' hyperthyroidism.

The genes are TRBV9 and TRBJ2-3; D possibly corresponds to TRBD1 (5 bases). This CDR3 is 17 amino acids long. With 0 bases removed from V and 3 bases from J, the gap between germline ends came to 17 bases. Per germline, CDR1 SGDLS and CDR2 YYNGEE. CDR3 nucleotides: TGTGCCAGCAGCGTAGATGTGGGGCAGGGTGTGACAGATACGCAGTATTTT. Translation gives CASSVDVGQGVTDTQYF. Full variable domain (outside the CDR3, taken from reference TRBV9 and TRBJ2-3): DSGVTQTPKHLITATGQRVTLRCSPRSGDLSVYWYQQSLDQGLQFLIQYYNGEERAKGNILERFSAQQFPDLHSELNLSSLELGDSALYFCASSVDVGQGVTDTQYFGPGTRLTVL.

This clonotype came up many times. V and J are TRBV5-1 and TRBJ2-7; tentative D call: TRBD1 (6 bases). The CDR3 covers 14 residues. The ends were cut back, 7 bases at V and 3 bases at J, with 17 bases in the middle. Germline-derived CDR1 and CDR2 are SGHRS and YFSETQ. CDR3 protein: CASGHTGKVYEQYF. The CDR3 region has the DNA TGCGCCAGCGGTCATACAGGGAAGGTCTACGAGCAGTACTTC.

This clonotype was seen at least ten times. The CDR3 reads CASSLLGDTYEQYF. The CDR3 DNA sequence: TGCGCCAGCAGCTTGTTAGGGGACACCTACGAGCAGTACTTC. The genes are TRBV5-1 and TRBJ2-7, with a tentative D call TRBD1 (6 bases). The CDR3 is made up of 14 amino acids. Between the trimmed V and J ends, which lost 1 base and 2 bases, there was a span of 10 bases. Germline values: CDR1 SGHRS, CDR2 YFSETQ.

This clonotype appeared many times. The chain uses TRBV29-1 and TRBJ1-1; D perhaps matches TRBD1 (6 bases). Between the trimmed V and J ends, which lost 0 bases and 4 bases, there was a span of 9 bases. The germline V gene has CDR1 SQVTM and CDR2 ANQGSEA. This CDR3 spans 13 amino acids. The CDR3 loop reads CSVEETTGTEAFF. As DNA, the CDR3 is TGCAGCGTTGAAGAAACGACAGGCACTGAAGCTTTCTTT.

The gene calls are TRBV19 and TRBJ1-5; maybe TRBD1 (5 bases). Germline CDR1 LNHDA, CDR2 SQIVND (reference sequence). The length of the CDR3 is 13 residues. Trimming removed 7 bases from V and 11 bases from J, with 18 bases in between. CDR3 nucleotide sequence: TGTGCCAGTAAGGGACTAGGGCAAGAGACCCAGCATTTT. Its translation: CASKGLGQETQHF.

With regard to this clonotype: One base away lies a much larger clone, so this may be a sequencing read error. V and J are TRBV7-2 and TRBJ1-6; no reliable D call. CDR3 length: 17 amino acids. Germline-derived CDR1 and CDR2 are SGHTA and FQGNSA. The CDR3 DNA sequence: TGCACCAGCAGCCAAGACTTCGTCAGCCCACCCTTCTCACCCCTCCACTTT. This translates into CTSSQDFVSPPFSPLHF. Together with reference TRBV7-2 and TRBJ1-6, the CDR3 gives the full variable domain: GAGVSQSPSNKVTEKGKDVELRCDPISGHTALYWYRQSLGQGLEFLIYFQGNSAPDKSGLPSDRFSAERTGGSVSTLTIQRTQQEDSAVYLCTSSQDFVSPPFSPLHFGNGTRLTVT.

This clonotype was counted between two and nine times. The chain recombines TRBV7-3 with TRBJ2-7; the D call may be TRBD1 or TRBD2 (6 bases each). The CDR3 length is 14 residues. Trimming took 6 bases from V and 3 from J, leaving 15 bases between them. CDR1 is SGHTA and CDR2 is FQGTGA in the germline V gene. Here the CDR3 DNA reads TGTGCCAGCAGTGCGGGGATCAGGGGCTACGAGCAGTACTTC. Amino acids: CASSAGIRGYEQYF.

This clonotype came up many times. The chain joins TRBV19 to TRBJ1-1, with D perhaps matching TRBD1 (5 bases). V lost 3 bases, J lost 1 base, and 15 bases lay in between. The germline gives CDR1 LNHDA, CDR2 SQIVND (reference sequence). This CDR3 contains 16 residues. CDR3 region: CASSILAGTGNTEAFF. CDR3 DNA sequence: TGTGCCAGTAGTATTCTGGCGGGGACGGGGAACACTGAAGCTTTCTTT.

This clonotype has more than one count but fewer than ten. The chain is built from TRBV9 and TRBJ1-3; weak D call: TRBD1 (5 bases). There are 16 residues in the CDR3. In germline, CDR1 is SGDLS, CDR2 YYNGEE. V was shortened by 6 bases and J by 0 bases, with 16 bases between the two germline ends. CDR3 sequence: CASIIGQGNSGNTIYF. DNA of the CDR3: TGTGCCAGCATCATAGGGCAGGGTAACTCTGGAAACACCATATATTTT. Full variable domain (missing parts from reference TRBV9 and TRBJ1-3): DSGVTQTPKHLITATGQRVTLRCSPRSGDLSVYWYQQSLDQGLQFLIQYYNGEERAKGNILERFSAQQFPDLHSELNLSSLELGDSALYFCASIIGQGNSGNTIYFGEGSWLTVV.

The sample holds many counts of this clonotype. V is TRBV5-8 and J is TRBJ1-6, with D possibly TRBD1 on 5 matching bases. This CDR3 region has 13 residues. Deletions cut 4 bases from V and 15 bases from J, with 17 bases between. The germline V gene has CDR1 SGHTS and CDR2 YDEGEE. The CDR3 bases are TGTGCCAGCAGCCCCGGGACGGATCAAAACCTCCACTTT. Its translation is CASSPGTDQNLHF.

This clonotype was counted a few times. The J gene is TRBJ2-7, the V gene TRBV9; TRBD1 agrees at 7 bases. V was clipped by 7 bases and J by 5 bases; unmatched bases: 6. The V gene's germline CDR1 is SGDLS and CDR2 YYNGEE. This CDR3 has 12 residues. As DNA, the CDR3 is TGTGCCAGCTCAACAGGGGTTGACGAGCAGTACTTC. This sequence encodes CASSTGVDEQYF.

The V and J genes are TRBV20-1 and TRBJ1-4, with 8 bases lining up with TRBD1. From germline, CDR1 is DFQATT and CDR2 SNEGSKA (reference sequence). The trim removed 3 bases at V and 4 bases at J, leaving 16 bases unmatched. The CDR3 runs 18 residues. DNA for the CDR3: TGCAGTGCTAGGGATGTTACGGCAGGGGGCGCGAGTAATGAAAAACTGTTTTTT. Its protein product is CSARDVTAGGASNEKLFF.

As for this clonotype: A much bigger clone sits one base away, suggesting this may be a read error. The conserved final phenylalanine or tryptophan is absent from the CDR3, which likely points to a read error. This chain joins TRBV20-1 and TRBJ1-1; D ambiguous. This CDR3 comprises 12 residues. Germline V CDR1 and CDR2: DFQATT, SNEGSKA (reference sequence). V was shortened by 6 bases and J by 3 bases, with 11 bases between the two germline ends. The CDR3 loop reads CSAKITYTEAFI. The CDR3, as DNA: TGCAGTGCCAAGATAACGTACACTGAAGCTTTCATT.

This clonotype was recorded at least ten times. J is TRBJ2-5 and V is TRBV27, with a tentative D call TRBD1 (6 bases). Deletions cut 6 bases from V and 5 bases from J, with 16 bases between. The CDR3 is made up of 14 amino acids. Germline V gene lookup returns CDR1 MNHEY and CDR2 SMNVEV (reference sequence). The CDR3 sequence: CASRSYGGEETQYF. CDR3 bases: TGTGCCAGCAGGAGTTATGGGGGCGAGGAGACCCAGTACTTC.

Worth noting for this clonotype: A much larger clone lies a single base off, so this may be a read error. The genes are TRBV25-1 and TRBJ1-5, with a tentative D call TRBD1 (5 bases). Germline CDR1 MGHDK, CDR2 SYGVNS. There are 15 residues in the CDR3. CDR3 bases: TGTGCCGGCAGCGGGGGGGGACGTTCCAATCAGCCCCAGCATTTT. Translating gives CAGSGGGRSNQPQHF.

CDR3 DNA: TGTGCCAGCAGCTTTTATGGGACAGGGAACTACAATGAGCAGTTCTTC. Protein: CASSFYGTGNYNEQFF. The chain recombines TRBV7-9 with TRBJ2-1; 9 bases fit TRBD1. The CDR3 has 16 residues. The V gene's germline CDR1 is SEHNR and CDR2 FQNEAQ (reference sequence). V shed 3 bases and J 3 bases; nucleotides not matched to a gene: 6.

The genes are TRBV12-3 or TRBV12-4 and TRBJ1-6; TRBD1 matches 7 bases. This CDR3 has 17 residues. The V gene end was trimmed by 4 bases and the J gene end by 0 bases; junction bases not matched to a gene: 6. This CDR3 is CASSSPRGSSYNSPLHF. In nucleotides, the CDR3 is TGTGCCAGCAGTTCACCCAGGGGGAGCTCCTATAATTCACCCCTCCACTTT.

The table lists this clonotype with many counts. The chain recombines TRBV7-2 with TRBJ2-5; D remains ambiguous. The CDR3 is 14 residues long. Trimming left V 5 bases short and J 1 base short, with 11 bases between. From germline, CDR1 is SGHTA and CDR2 FQGNSA. For the CDR3, the DNA is TGTGCCAGCAGCCCCCCAGGCACCCAAGAGACCCAGTACTTC. Translation: CASSPPGTQETQYF.

The chain has TRBV24-1 and TRBJ1-3; no clear D. CDR1 and CDR2 (germline): KGHDR, SFDVKD. The CDR3 is made up of 17 amino acids. V lost 11 bases to trimming and J lost 0 bases, with 22 bases between them. CDR3 nucleotide sequence: TGTGCCAGCAAGGCGATCGGTGGGGTTAGCTCTGGAAACACCATATATTTT. Amino acids: CASKAIGGVSSGNTIYF.

This clonotype was detected only a few times. The V call is TRBV6-6, the J call TRBJ2-7; D assignment may be TRBD1 or TRBD2 (5 bases each). V lost 0 bases, J lost 2 bases, and 11 bases lay in between. CDR1 is MNHNY, CDR2 SVGAGI, per germline (reference sequence). The CDR3 runs 15 residues. The DNA for the CDR3 is TGTGCCAGCAGTTACTCAGGGACGGCTGCCTACGAGCAGTACTTC. Amino acid sequence: CASSYSGTAAYEQYF.

This chain connects TRBV7-9 to TRBJ2-2; maybe TRBD2 (5 bases). CDR3 length: 14 residues. Germline V lookup: CDR1 SEHNR, CDR2 FQNEAQ (reference sequence). Trimming took 2 bases from V and 5 from J, leaving 9 bases between them. The CDR3 spells CASSLTGRTGELFF. The DNA for the CDR3 is TGTGCCAGCAGCTTAACGGGGAGAACCGGGGAGCTGTTTTTT.

This clonotype showed up just a few times. The chain employs TRBV5-4 and TRBJ2-5; 7 positions match TRBD2. The V segment lost 4 bases and the J segment 2 bases; nucleotides outside the gene matches: 11. The CDR3 covers 16 residues. Germline lookup yields CDR1 SGHNT and CDR2 YYREEE (reference sequence). CDR3 nucleotide sequence: TGTGCCAGCAGCCAAGAAGGGCAGGGAGGGCAAGAGACCCAGTACTTC. This encodes CASSQEGQGGQETQYF.

This clonotype was seen many times. The chain couples TRBV20-1 to TRBJ1-1; D possibly corresponds to TRBD1 (6 bases). V lost 1 base to trimming and J lost 1 base, with 10 bases between them. This CDR3 is built from 14 residues. Germline CDR1 reads DFQATT; CDR2 reads SNEGSKA (reference sequence). The chain's CDR3 is CSARGPQGNTEAFF. The CDR3 DNA is TGCAGTGCTAGAGGCCCACAGGGGAACACTGAAGCTTTCTTT.

The gene calls are TRBV10-3 and TRBJ2-2; no clear D. Germline values: CDR1 ENHRY, CDR2 SYGVKD. The V end lost 4 bases, the J end lost 0 bases, and 9 bases lay between the germline ends. The CDR3 runs 15 residues. CDR3 in amino acids: CAISVGVANTGELFF. In nucleotides, the CDR3 is TGTGCCATCAGTGTCGGAGTAGCGAACACCGGGGAGCTGTTTTTT.

Remarks on this clonotype: Since a much larger clone is just one base distant, this may be a read error. The chain links TRBV2 to TRBJ1-5; D not resolved. The length of the CDR3 is 14 residues. The V gene's germline CDR1 is SNHLY and CDR2 FYNNEI. The CDR3 region has the DNA TGTGTCAGCAACTGGGTTGATAGCAATCAGCCCCAGCATTTT. Translation gives CVSNWVDSNQPQHF.

This clonotype was seen just once. The chain recombines TRBV19 with TRBJ1-2; D might be TRBD1 (6 bases). This CDR3 is 15 amino acids long. The ends were cut back, 5 bases at V and 5 bases at J, with 18 bases in the middle. Germline V gene lookup returns CDR1 LNHDA and CDR2 SQIVND (reference sequence). This chain's CDR3 is CASSSAAQGIYGYTF. Here the CDR3 DNA reads TGTGCCAGTAGTTCAGCCGCCCAGGGGATTTATGGCTACACCTTC.

The chain combines TRBV11-2 with TRBJ2-7; D gene uncertain. CDR3 length equals 15 residues. Per the germline V gene, CDR1 is SGHAT and CDR2 is FQNNGV. Trimming stripped 1 base from V and 2 bases from J, with 12 bases between. The CDR3 loop is CASSLGQALPYEQYF. In DNA form, the CDR3 reads TGTGCCAGCAGCTTAGGTCAGGCGCTTCCCTACGAGCAGTACTTC.

This clonotype was counted a few times. The V gene is TRBV27, the J gene TRBJ1-2; D gene ambiguous. The CDR3 is made up of 16 amino acids. From germline, CDR1 is MNHEY and CDR2 SMNVEV (reference sequence). V was trimmed by 6 bases and J by 6 bases, leaving 23 bases between them. Here the CDR3 DNA reads TGTGCCAGCAGAAATCTAGGACCTCCCAGCCACAATGGCTACACCTTC. Encoded protein: CASRNLGPPSHNGYTF.

This clonotype was seen a handful of times. The chain recombines TRBV20-1 with TRBJ2-3, with 10 bases fitting TRBD2. Germline V gene sequence: CDR1 DFQATT, CDR2 SNEGSKA (reference sequence). The CDR3 runs 14 residues. Trimming at V came to 5 bases and at J to 5 bases, leaving 7 bases not matched to a gene. In DNA form, the CDR3 reads TGCAGTGCTTGTCCTAGCGGGAGTGGAGATACGCAGTATTTT. Its protein is CSACPSGSGDTQYF.

This clonotype was counted ten times or more. The chain is built from TRBV19 and TRBJ1-1, with unresolved D. V lost 4 bases to trimming and J lost 2 bases, with 11 bases between them. Germline loops: CDR1 LNHDA, CDR2 SQIVND (reference sequence). This CDR3 is built from 14 residues. The CDR3: CASSTNPGNTEAFF. The CDR3 DNA is TGTGCCAGTAGTACGAATCCGGGAAACACTGAAGCTTTCTTT.